Below, one T cell receptor beta chain is given with its context. The antigen remains undetermined. Primers: 60 Vbeta forward and 13 Jbeta reverse. Some clones are missing from TCRdb's copy, which holds only in-frame ones; the method was immunoSEQ multiplex PCR. Among approximately 210,000 clones listed, around 86% were seen once. The data were taken from a study of cytomegalovirus exposure and HLA in healthy donors. Study context: About 82 million unique TCRs from HLA-typed donors were held in an early release of data.

Whole-study results and caveats: Apparent HLA restriction characterized most CMV-associated TCR beta chains in a later analysis.

Per germline, CDR1 SGDLS and CDR2 YYNGEE. Between the trimmed V and J ends, which lost 0 bases and 2 bases, there was a span of 8 bases. The CDR3 consists of 14 residues. The source material was PBMCs. The chain recombines TRBV9 with TRBJ1-1; D is unresolved. The receptor's source is a woman between 50 and 59 years old in good health and CMV-seropositive. CDR3 coding DNA: TGTGCCAGCAGCGTAGGGGCAGACAACACTGAAGCTTTCTTT. This codes for CASSVGADNTEAFF.